A single sample gave rise to the 22 T cell receptor beta chains below, sequenced in a study of T cells expressing NK-cell markers. TCRdb reprocessed the 5' RACE reads and reports one entry per CDR3 protein, with no DNA. The sample totals about 460,000 distinct CDR3 sequences. Specimen: blood T cells: a sorted CD56 or NKG2C T cell subset, CD4+ or CD8+ T cells, or bulk PBMC T cells (not recorded which). The receptors here all came from a woman in her fifties or sixties in good health.

V is TRBV24-1 and J is TRBJ2-2; TCRdb's D gene call, TRBD1, goes unchecked for lack of DNA. CDR3 length: 18 amino acids. Germline V CDR1 and CDR2: KGHDR, SFDVKD. CDR3 residues: CATSDSLSGTGNTGELFF.

The chain is built from TRBV4-1 and TRBJ1-1; the TCRdb call, TRBD1, lacks DNA for checking. This CDR3 has 17 amino acids. The germline CDR1 and CDR2 sequences are MGHRA and YSYEKL. The CDR3 reads CASSRRLVGALNTEAFF.

J is TRBJ2-5 and V is TRBV10-3; TCRdb names TRBD2, which stays unverified in the absence of DNA. The germline V gene encodes CDR1 ENHRY and CDR2 SYGVKD. The CDR3 contains 14 residues. CDR3 sequence reads: CAISESVGGETQYF.

This chain connects TRBV29-1 to TRBJ2-1; TCRdb calls TRBD1, which cannot be checked without DNA. Germline values: CDR1 SQVTM, CDR2 ANQGSEA. The CDR3 length is 13 residues. The CDR3 is CSAKGAPFNEQFF.

The rearrangement uses TRBV20-1 and TRBJ2-1; without DNA, the TCRdb call of TRBD1 cannot be checked. In germline, CDR1 is DFQATT, CDR2 SNEGSKA (reference sequence). CDR3 length equals 16 residues. CDR3 amino acids: CSARSRDEYDYNEQFF.

This rearrangement joins TRBV12-3 or TRBV12-4 to TRBJ1-2. The CDR3 consists of 11 residues. The CDR3 region is CASGRPGGYTF.

This chain's CDR3 is CASSSYSGTGSYEQYF. The V and J genes are TRBV7-8 and TRBJ2-7; TCRdb picks TRBD2, but there is no DNA to check that call. Looked up from germline, CDR1 is SGHVS and CDR2 is FQNEAQ. There are 16 residues in the CDR3.

The chain joins TRBV20-1 to TRBJ2-5; TCRdb names TRBD2, which stays unverified in the absence of DNA. This CDR3 spans 14 amino acids. Germline assignment: CDR1 DFQATT and CDR2 SNEGSKA (reference sequence). The CDR3 sequence is CSAPPGGLSETQYF.

The genes are TRBV7-2 and TRBJ2-3; TCRdb picks TRBD2, but there is no DNA to check that call. The CDR3 has 17 residues. CDR1 and CDR2 from the germline V gene are SGHTA and FQGNSA. Here the CDR3 reads CASSVTLAGGYTDTQYF.

The CDR3 loop is CASRRTSNTEAFF. This sequence joins TRBV12-3 or TRBV12-4 and TRBJ1-1. This CDR3 region has 13 residues.

J is TRBJ2-2 and V is TRBV3-1; the TCRdb D gene call, TRBD1, has no DNA to confirm it. CDR3 length: 17 residues. Looked up from germline, CDR1 is LGHDT and CDR2 is YNNKEL (reference sequence). CDR3 residues: CASSPLGTGASTGELFF.

The V and J genes are TRBV6-5 and TRBJ2-5; the TCRdb call, TRBD2, lacks DNA for checking. The V gene's germline CDR1 is MNHEY and CDR2 SVGAGI. This CDR3 comprises 14 residues. CDR3 sequence reads: CASRLLAGGETQYF.

This chain connects TRBV5-1 to TRBJ2-3. The CDR3 sequence is 14 residues long. The V gene's germline CDR1 is SGHRS and CDR2 YFSETQ. This chain's CDR3 is CASNKLGATDTQYF. Supplemented by reference TRBV5-1 and TRBJ2-3, the full variable domain reads KAGVTQTPRYLIKTRGQQVTLSCSPISGHRSVSWYQQTPGQGLQFLFEYFSETQRNKGNFPGRFSGRQFSNSRSEMNVSTLELGDSALYLCASNKLGATDTQYFGPGTRLTVL.

This chain connects TRBV20-1 to TRBJ2-3. This CDR3 region has 12 residues. CDR1 and CDR2 from the germline V gene are DFQATT and SNEGSKA (reference sequence). The CDR3 reads CSAREFGDTQYF.

V and J are TRBV11-2 and TRBJ2-1; the TCRdb D gene call, TRBD2, has no DNA to confirm it. CDR1 is SGHAT and CDR2 is FQNNGV in the germline V gene. The CDR3 length is 17 residues. CDR3 sequence: CASSLEGLAGNHNEQFF.

This chain joins TRBV20-1 and TRBJ2-1; TCRdb's D call of TRBD2 is untestable without DNA. The CDR3 runs to 14 residues. Germline-derived CDR1 and CDR2 are DFQATT and SNEGSKA (reference sequence). The CDR3 loop is CSARGLRRAVEQFF.

The genes are TRBV25-1 and TRBJ2-2; the D call of TRBD1 rests on TCRdb alone, since no DNA is present to check it. The CDR3 contains 16 residues. The germline CDR1 and CDR2 sequences are MGHDK and SYGVNS. CDR3 protein: CASSSLRTANTGELFF.

The V and J genes are TRBV7-8 and TRBJ2-1; the D call from TCRdb, TRBD2, cannot be confirmed without DNA. The length of the CDR3 is 20 residues. Germline V CDR1 and CDR2: SGHVS, FQNEAQ. CDR3 loop: CASSPTGLAGGINIYNEQFF.

V and J are TRBV6-5 and TRBJ1-2; without DNA, the TCRdb call of TRBD1 cannot be checked. The CDR3 extends over 14 amino acids. Looked up from germline, CDR1 is MNHEY and CDR2 is SVGAGI. The CDR3 protein is CASKMDAGNYGYTF.

The V gene is TRBV3-1, the J gene TRBJ2-3. The CDR3 sequence is 13 residues long. The germline gives CDR1 LGHDT, CDR2 YNNKEL (reference sequence). The CDR3 spells CASSQESQNTQYF.

This sequence joins TRBV14 and TRBJ2-1; TCRdb outputs TRBD2, but without DNA this stays unchecked. Germline CDR1 reads SGHDN; CDR2 reads FVKESK. The CDR3 runs 14 residues. CDR3 sequence: CASSQEGLKNEQFF.

J is TRBJ2-1 and V is TRBV20-1; the D call from TCRdb, TRBD2, cannot be confirmed without DNA. Looked up from germline, CDR1 is DFQATT and CDR2 is SNEGSKA (reference sequence). The CDR3 has 14 residues. The CDR3 spells CSARSGLLLNEQFF.